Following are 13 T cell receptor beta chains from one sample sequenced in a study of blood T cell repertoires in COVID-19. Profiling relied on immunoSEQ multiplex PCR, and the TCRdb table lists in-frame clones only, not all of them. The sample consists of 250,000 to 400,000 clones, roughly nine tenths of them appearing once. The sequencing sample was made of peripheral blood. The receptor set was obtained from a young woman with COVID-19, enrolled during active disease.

The CDR3 nucleotides read TGTGCCATCAGTTACGATAGGGGAACTGAAGCTTTCTTT. Encoded protein: CAISYDRGTEAFF. The rearrangement uses TRBV10-3 and TRBJ1-1, with a tentative D call TRBD1 (5 bases). Trimming stripped 5 bases from V and 5 bases from J, with 12 bases between. The CDR3 runs to 13 residues. Germline V CDR1 and CDR2: ENHRY, SYGVKD.

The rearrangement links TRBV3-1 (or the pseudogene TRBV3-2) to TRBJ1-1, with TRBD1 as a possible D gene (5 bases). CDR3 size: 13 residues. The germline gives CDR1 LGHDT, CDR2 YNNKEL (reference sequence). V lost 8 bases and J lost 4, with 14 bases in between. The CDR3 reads CASEVQGGTEAFF. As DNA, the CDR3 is TGTGCCAGCGAGGTGCAGGGAGGCACTGAAGCTTTCTTT.

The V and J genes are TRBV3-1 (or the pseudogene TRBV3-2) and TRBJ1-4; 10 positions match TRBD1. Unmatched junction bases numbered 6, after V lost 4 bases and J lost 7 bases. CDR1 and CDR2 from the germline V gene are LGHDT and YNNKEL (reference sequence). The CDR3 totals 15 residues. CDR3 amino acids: CASSPPGTGVEKLFF. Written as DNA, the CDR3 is TGTGCCAGCAGCCCCCCCGGGACAGGGGTTGAAAAACTGTTTTTT.

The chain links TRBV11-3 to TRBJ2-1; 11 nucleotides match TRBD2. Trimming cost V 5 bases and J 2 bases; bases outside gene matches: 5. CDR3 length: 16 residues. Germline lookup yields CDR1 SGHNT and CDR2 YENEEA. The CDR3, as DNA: TGTGCCAGCAGCCAACGACTAGCGGGAACCTACAATGAGCAGTTCTTC. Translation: CASSQRLAGTYNEQFF.

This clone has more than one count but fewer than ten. Here the CDR3 DNA reads TGTGCCAGCAGCCATACAACTGAAGCTTTCTTT. The encoded protein is CASSHTTEAFF. V and J are TRBV3-1 (or the pseudogene TRBV3-2) and TRBJ1-1, with unresolved D. The CDR3 spans 11 residues. With 3 bases removed from V and 5 bases from J, the gap between germline ends came to 4 bases. CDR1 and CDR2 (germline): LGHDT, YNNKEL (reference sequence).

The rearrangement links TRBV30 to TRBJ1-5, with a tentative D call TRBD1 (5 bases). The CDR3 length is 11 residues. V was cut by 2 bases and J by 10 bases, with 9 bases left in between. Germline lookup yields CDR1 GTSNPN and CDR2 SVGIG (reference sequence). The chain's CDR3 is CAWSSGGPQHF. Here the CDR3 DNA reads TGTGCCTGGAGTTCGGGGGGTCCCCAGCATTTT.

The CDR3 sequence: CASRPGLTNTGELFF. For the CDR3, the DNA is TGTGCCAGCAGGCCAGGACTTACGAACACCGGGGAGCTGTTTTTT. The chain recombines TRBV9 with TRBJ2-2; possibly TRBD2 for D (5 bases). CDR1 is SGDLS and CDR2 is YYNGEE in the germline V gene. The CDR3 has 15 residues. V was shortened by 5 bases and J by 0 bases, with 11 bases between the two germline ends.

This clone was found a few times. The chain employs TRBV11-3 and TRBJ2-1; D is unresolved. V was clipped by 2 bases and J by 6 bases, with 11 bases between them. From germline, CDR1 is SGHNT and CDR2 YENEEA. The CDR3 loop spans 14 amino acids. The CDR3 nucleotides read TGTGCCAGCAGCTTACTCTCAGGTAGCAATGAGCAGTTCTTC. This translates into CASSLLSGSNEQFF.

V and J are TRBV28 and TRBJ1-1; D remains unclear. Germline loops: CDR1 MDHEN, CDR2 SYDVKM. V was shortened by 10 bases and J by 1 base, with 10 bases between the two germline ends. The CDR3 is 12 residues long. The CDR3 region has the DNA TGTGCCACCTCGCGAGGGAACACTGAAGCTTTCTTT. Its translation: CATSRGNTEAFF.

Here the CDR3 reads CASSLRGSGYTF. The CDR3 region has the DNA TGTGCCAGCAGTTTAAGGGGGAGCGGCTACACCTTC. The rearrangement uses TRBV12-3 or TRBV12-4 and TRBJ1-2, with a possible D match to TRBD1 (6 bases). The CDR3 covers 12 residues. The V gene lost 2 bases and the J gene lost 8 bases, with 9 bases spanning the gap.

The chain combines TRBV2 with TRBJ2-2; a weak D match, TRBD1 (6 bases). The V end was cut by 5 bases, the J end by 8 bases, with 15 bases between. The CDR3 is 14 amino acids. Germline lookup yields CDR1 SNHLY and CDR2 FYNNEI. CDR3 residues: CASSSNTGSGELFF. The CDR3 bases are TGTGCCAGCAGTTCTAATACAGGGTCAGGGGAGCTGTTTTTT.

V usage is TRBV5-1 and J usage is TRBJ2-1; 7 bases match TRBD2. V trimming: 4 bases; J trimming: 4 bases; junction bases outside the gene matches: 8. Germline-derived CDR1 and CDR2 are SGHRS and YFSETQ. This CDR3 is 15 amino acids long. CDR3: CASSTSGNIYNEQFF. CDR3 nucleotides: TGCGCCAGCAGCACCAGCGGGAATATTTACAATGAGCAGTTCTTC.

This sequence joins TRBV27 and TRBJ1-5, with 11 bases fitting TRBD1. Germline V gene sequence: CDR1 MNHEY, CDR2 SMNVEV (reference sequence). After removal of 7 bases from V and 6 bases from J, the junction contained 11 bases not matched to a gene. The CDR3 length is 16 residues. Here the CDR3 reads CASTSLGTGGLQPQHF. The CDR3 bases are TGTGCCAGCACCTCCCTCGGGACAGGGGGACTTCAGCCCCAGCATTTT.